The 21 T cell receptor beta chains given below trace back to one sample, sequenced in a study of T cell responses to AZD1222 COVID-19 vaccine. Libraries were prepared by immunoSEQ multiplex PCR; TCRdb keeps only in-frame clonotypes and omits some of them. The repertoire includes about 140,000 clones, around 90% of them detected once, and about 3.2% sits in the top ten. Here the sequenced sample was peripheral blood, taken on day 0 of AZD1222 vaccination. Source of these receptors: an adult in good health.

This chain uses TRBV30 with TRBJ2-2; TRBD2 is a possible D gene (6 bases). Germline CDR1 is GTSNPN and CDR2 is SVGIG (reference sequence). Trimming cost V 5 bases and J 5 bases, with 18 bases left between them. The CDR3 has 15 amino acids. The CDR3 region is CAWVKRGLETGELFF. CDR3 DNA: TGTGCCTGGGTTAAACGGGGACTTGAAACCGGGGAGCTGTTTTTT. Complete variable domain (other parts from reference TRBV30 and TRBJ2-2): SQTIHQWPATLVQPVGSPLSLECTVEGTSNPNLYWYRQAAGRGLQLLFYSVGIGQISSEVPQNLSASRPQDRQFILSSKKLLLSDSGFYLCAWVKRGLETGELFFGEGSRLTVL.

This clone was seen just once. This rearrangement joins TRBV5-1 to TRBJ1-6; D remains ambiguous. Germline-derived CDR1 and CDR2 are SGHRS and YFSETQ. V dropped 1 base and J dropped 10 bases, with 12 bases sitting between them. The CDR3 is made up of 14 amino acids. The CDR3 region is CASSLNSGGSPLHF. CDR3 nucleotides: TGCGCCAGCAGCTTGAATTCAGGAGGATCACCCCTCCACTTT.

The genes are TRBV6-5 and TRBJ1-3; maybe TRBD1 (5 bases). V dropped 6 bases and J dropped 2 bases, with 11 bases sitting between them. Per germline, CDR1 MNHEY and CDR2 SVGAGI. CDR3 length: 14 residues. CDR3 nucleotide sequence: TGTGCCAGCAGCCCCACAGGAACTGGAAACACCATATATTTT. It specifies CASSPTGTGNTIYF.

The gene calls are TRBV10-3 and TRBJ1-1, with D possibly matching TRBD1 (6 bases). The V and J ends lost 7 bases and 0 bases respectively, with 24 bases between them. The CDR3 is 18 amino acids. Germline V lookup: CDR1 ENHRY, CDR2 SYGVKD. The CDR3 reads CAITERYGRGGMNTEAFF. CDR3 nucleotides: TGTGCCATCACCGAGCGGTATGGCAGGGGAGGAATGAACACTGAAGCTTTCTTT.

This rearrangement joins TRBV7-2 to TRBJ2-3; D might be TRBD1 or TRBD2, each matching 6 bases. CDR1 is SGHTA and CDR2 is FQGNSA in the germline V gene. Trimming stripped 2 bases from V and 4 bases from J, with 7 bases between. The CDR3 length is 13 residues. CDR3: CASSLRGADTQYF. The DNA for the CDR3 is TGTGCCAGCAGCTTAAGGGGGGCAGATACGCAGTATTTT.

The rearrangement joins TRBV15 to TRBJ1-1; TRBD1 might be the D (5 bases). Germline CDR1 reads LNHNV; CDR2 reads YYDKDF (reference sequence). The CDR3 totals 14 residues. Trimming stripped 0 bases from V and 10 bases from J, with 15 bases between. CDR3: CATSRDMQGTVAFF. Written as DNA, the CDR3 is TGTGCCACCAGCAGAGATATGCAGGGAACGGTAGCTTTCTTT.

The chain is built from TRBV7-7 and TRBJ2-5; the D is unclear. From germline, CDR1 is SSHAT and CDR2 FNYEAQ (reference sequence). This CDR3 is built from 14 residues. Trimming stripped 1 base from V and 1 base from J, with 7 bases between. Here the CDR3 reads CASSLVGGQETQYF. For the CDR3, the DNA is TGTGCCAGCAGCTTAGTAGGTGGCCAAGAGACCCAGTACTTC.

The rearrangement links TRBV3-1 (or the pseudogene TRBV3-2) to TRBJ2-7; 7 bases agree with TRBD2. With 4 bases clipped from V and 0 bases from J, the junction kept 12 bases outside the gene matches. Germline V CDR1 and CDR2: LGHDT, YNNKEL (reference sequence). The CDR3 extends over 17 amino acids. CDR3 DNA: TGTGCCAGCAGCCCAATCTCGGGCGGGAGCCCCTCCTACGAGCAGTACTTC. Encoded protein: CASSPISGGSPSYEQYF.

The chain joins TRBV11-2 to TRBJ2-5; 12 bases are shared with TRBD2. The length of the CDR3 is 17 residues. Unmatched junction bases numbered 3, after V lost 0 bases and J lost 1 base. Per the germline V gene, CDR1 is SGHAT and CDR2 is FQNNGV. CDR3 bases: TGTGCCAGCAGCTTAGACCTAGCGGGAGGGCGCCAAGAGACCCAGTACTTC. Encoded protein: CASSLDLAGGRQETQYF.

The chain combines TRBV7-3 with TRBJ1-2, with a weak D call TRBD1 (6 bases). The germline gives CDR1 SGHTA, CDR2 FQGTGA. The CDR3 is 14 residues long. V was shortened by 2 bases and J by 2 bases, with 9 bases between the two germline ends. The CDR3 protein is CASSLDGQNYGYTF. CDR3 DNA sequence: TGTGCCAGCAGCTTAGACGGACAGAACTATGGCTACACCTTC.

The chain joins TRBV27 to TRBJ2-2; tentative D call: TRBD2 (5 bases). Trimming took 5 bases from V and 1 from J, leaving 14 bases between them. There are 16 residues in the CDR3. Germline V gene sequence: CDR1 MNHEY, CDR2 SMNVEV (reference sequence). CDR3 bases: TGTGCCAGCAGTCCCCTAGGTCGGGGGAACACCGGGGAGCTGTTTTTT. Residues: CASSPLGRGNTGELFF.

This rearrangement joins TRBV30 to TRBJ2-1; no firm D call. Trimming removed 1 base at V and 0 bases at J, with 4 bases between. From germline, CDR1 is GTSNPN and CDR2 SVGIG (reference sequence). The CDR3 spans 13 residues. CDR3 protein: CAWSGSSYNEQFF. In DNA form, the CDR3 reads TGTGCCTGGAGTGGCAGCTCCTACAATGAGCAGTTCTTC.

The rearrangement joins TRBV19 to TRBJ1-2; 7 positions match TRBD1. Unmatched junction bases numbered 14, after V lost 4 bases and J lost 6 bases. The germline V gene has CDR1 LNHDA and CDR2 SQIVND (reference sequence). The CDR3 covers 16 residues. CDR3 residues: CASSTNLGGGSNGYTF. As DNA, the CDR3 is TGTGCCAGTAGTACCAATCTAGGGGGCGGGTCGAATGGCTACACCTTC.

This clone was observed once. This chain connects TRBV5-1 to TRBJ1-3, with 7 bases fitting TRBD1. Germline lookup yields CDR1 SGHRS and CDR2 YFSETQ. The CDR3 runs 15 residues. V shed 4 bases and J 2 bases; nucleotides not matched to a gene: 6. This chain's CDR3 is CASSAQGGAGNTIYF. Written as DNA, the CDR3 is TGCGCCAGCAGCGCCCAGGGGGGGGCTGGAAACACCATATATTTT.

The rearrangement uses TRBV11-3 and TRBJ2-1; 7 nucleotides agree with TRBD2. Germline CDR1 and CDR2: SGHNT and YENEEA. CDR3 length equals 15 residues. J was trimmed by 7 bases and V by 3 bases; bases with no gene match: 9. The chain's CDR3 is CASSLGPAGRNEQFF. CDR3 DNA: TGTGCCAGCAGCTTGGGGCCAGCGGGGCGGAATGAGCAGTTCTTC.

The V call is TRBV6-5, the J call TRBJ1-1; no firm D call. The V end lost 0 bases, the J end lost 6 bases, and 8 bases lay between the germline ends. CDR3 length: 13 amino acids. CDR1 and CDR2 from the germline V gene are MNHEY and SVGAGI. The DNA of the CDR3 is TGTGCCAGCAGTTACTCGAGAGGACCTGAAGCTTTCTTT. Translating it yields CASSYSRGPEAFF.

The chain employs TRBV7-2 and TRBJ2-7, with TRBD1 matching over 10 bases. Per the germline V gene, CDR1 is SGHTA and CDR2 is FQGNSA. The J segment lost 4 bases and the V segment lost 5 bases, leaving 8 bases of the junction unmatched. The CDR3 runs 15 residues. CDR3 sequence reads: CASSTRQGASYEQYF. The CDR3 DNA reads as TGTGCCAGCAGCACCCGACAGGGGGCTTCGTACGAGCAGTACTTC.

Here the CDR3 DNA reads TGTGCCAGCAGCCTGGGGACTAGCGGGTCGAATGAGCAGTTCTTC. This gives the protein CASSLGTSGSNEQFF. The chain has TRBV7-8 and TRBJ2-1; 12 bases fit TRBD2. The CDR3 runs 15 residues. With 5 bases clipped from V and 7 bases from J, the junction kept 6 bases outside the gene matches. Germline assignment: CDR1 SGHVS and CDR2 FQNEAQ.

V usage is TRBV19 and J usage is TRBJ1-4; D unresolved. Germline CDR1 reads LNHDA; CDR2 reads SQIVND (reference sequence). Trimming left V 7 bases short and J 4 bases short, with 13 bases between. CDR3 length: 14 residues. The CDR3 protein is CASNHRAVNEKLFF. CDR3 nucleotide sequence: TGTGCCAGTAACCACCGGGCGGTTAATGAAAAACTGTTTTTT.

CDR3 bases: TGTGCCAGCAGCTGGGGGAGTTTGGCCCAAGAGACCCAGTACTTC. Translation: CASSWGSLAQETQYF. This chain joins TRBV5-6 and TRBJ2-5; D possibly matches TRBD1 or TRBD2 (5 bases each). The germline V gene encodes CDR1 SGHDT and CDR2 YYEEEE. The ends were cut back, 3 bases at V and 1 base at J, with 13 bases in the middle. The CDR3 runs to 15 residues.

V usage is TRBV6-5 and J usage is TRBJ2-5, with D possibly matching TRBD1 (5 bases). V lost 6 bases, J lost 0 bases, and 8 bases lay in between. The length of the CDR3 is 13 residues. Germline V CDR1 and CDR2: MNHEY, SVGAGI. The CDR3 sequence: CASRQDYQETQYF. In DNA, the CDR3 is TGTGCCAGCAGACAGGATTACCAAGAGACCCAGTACTTC.